Each of the 16 T cell receptor beta chains below was sequenced from the same sample in a study of T cells after somatic rescue of genetic block. The repertoire was sequenced with immunoSEQ multiplex PCR; TCRdb's copy has only in-frame clones and lacks some. This repertoire shows just over 8,000 clones, 65% to 90% found once; its top ten account for 25%. Sequences were obtained from peripheral blood mononuclear cells (PBMCs). Receptors originate from a boy aged 5-17 years.

The chain employs TRBV19 and TRBJ2-2, with a possible D match to TRBD1 (6 bases). The CDR3 spans 14 residues. Germline CDR1 is LNHDA and CDR2 is SQIVND (reference sequence). V dropped 7 bases and J dropped 6 bases, with 15 bases sitting between them. DNA for the CDR3: TGTGCCAGTACCATCCAGGGGTCTTCCGGGGAGCTGTTTTTT. Translating it yields CASTIQGSSGELFF.

This clone was seen once. The gene calls are TRBV2 and TRBJ2-1, with 7 nucleotides matching TRBD1. The ends lost 6 bases at V and 1 base at J; junction bases unmatched: 12. Germline lookup yields CDR1 SNHLY and CDR2 FYNNEI. This CDR3 region has 17 residues. CDR3 sequence reads: CASSHVPGQLSYNEQFF. The DNA for the CDR3 is TGTGCCAGCAGCCACGTTCCGGGACAGCTATCCTACAATGAGCAGTTCTTC.

The chain combines TRBV15 with TRBJ1-5, with D unresolved. V lost 0 bases and J 7 bases, leaving 10 bases between the germline ends. Germline-derived CDR1 and CDR2 are LNHNV and YYDKDF (reference sequence). This CDR3 comprises 14 residues. The CDR3 loop is CATSRDLEGQPQHF. The DNA for the CDR3 is TGTGCCACCAGCAGAGATCTCGAGGGACAGCCCCAGCATTTT. The complete variable domain, with remaining parts taken from reference TRBV15 and TRBJ1-5, reads DAMVIQNPRYQVTQFGKPVTLSCSQTLNHNVMYWYQQKSSQAPKLLFHYYDKDFNNEADTPDNFQSRRPNTSFCFLDIRSPGLGDTAMYLCATSRDLEGQPQHFGDGTRLSIL.

The chain couples TRBV9 to TRBJ1-2; possible D gene TRBD1, 6 bases. The CDR3 spans 15 residues. CDR1 and CDR2 from the germline V gene are SGDLS and YYNGEE. Trimming took 2 bases from V and 1 from J, leaving 12 bases between them. Written as DNA, the CDR3 is TGTGCCAGCAGCGTCGGGGGGCGCGGTAACTATGGCTACACCTTC. Residues: CASSVGGRGNYGYTF.

The chain couples TRBV28 to TRBJ2-7; D assignment may be TRBD1 or TRBD2 (5 bases each). The CDR3 contains 16 residues. From germline, CDR1 is MDHEN and CDR2 SYDVKM. V lost 7 bases and J lost 3, with 22 bases in between. The CDR3 spells CASTSFPSRGHYEQYF. For the CDR3, the DNA is TGTGCCAGCACCTCGTTTCCCTCCCGGGGCCACTACGAGCAGTACTTC.

This clone was detected a few times. The genes are TRBV19 and TRBJ2-7; D ambiguous. The CDR3 extends over 12 amino acids. V lost 6 bases and J lost 2, with 8 bases in between. Germline assignment: CDR1 LNHDA and CDR2 SQIVND (reference sequence). CDR3 sequence (DNA): TGTGCCAGTAGGGACGAAGCCTACGAGCAGTACTTC. Translation gives CASRDEAYEQYF. The full variable domain, with the rest looked up from reference TRBV19 and TRBJ2-7, is DGGITQSPKYLFRKEGQNVTLSCEQNLNHDAMYWYRQDPGQGLRLIYYSQIVNDFQKGDIAEGYSVSREKKESFPLTVTSAQKNPTAFYLCASRDEAYEQYFGPGTRLTVT.

This clone is labeled medium-sized (0.01 to 0.1%). The chain uses TRBV10-3 and TRBJ1-5; D uncertain. Germline CDR1 ENHRY, CDR2 SYGVKD. V was shortened by 0 bases and J by 2 bases, with 14 bases between the two germline ends. The CDR3 runs 17 residues. CDR3: CAISESIELLGNQPQHF. DNA for the CDR3: TGTGCCATCAGTGAGTCGATCGAGCTCCTAGGCAATCAGCCCCAGCATTTT.

Only one count was recorded for this clone. The chain carries TRBV11-1 and TRBJ2-3, with D possibly being TRBD1 (5 bases). The V gene's germline CDR1 is SGHAT and CDR2 FQDESV (reference sequence). V lost 6 bases to trimming and J lost 0 bases, with 16 bases between them. The CDR3 extends over 16 amino acids. Written as DNA, the CDR3 is TGTGCCAGCAGACTTTCAAGGGGTGGGAGCACAGATACGCAGTATTTT. As protein: CASRLSRGGSTDTQYF.

The V and J genes are TRBV5-1 and TRBJ1-2, with TRBD1 identical over 9 bases. Trimming at V came to 4 bases and at J to 8 bases, leaving 6 bases not matched to a gene. This CDR3 comprises 13 residues. Germline V gene data show CDR1 as SGHRS and CDR2 as YFSETQ. CDR3 sequence (DNA): TGCGCCAGCAGCAAAACAGGGGGCCGAGGCTACACCTTC. Protein: CASSKTGGRGYTF. The full variable domain, with the rest looked up from reference TRBV5-1 and TRBJ1-2, is KAGVTQTPRYLIKTRGQQVTLSCSPISGHRSVSWYQQTPGQGLQFLFEYFSETQRNKGNFPGRFSGRQFSNSRSEMNVSTLELGDSALYLCASSKTGGRGYTFGSGTRLTVV.

The V and J genes are TRBV28 and TRBJ2-5; 9 positions agree with TRBD2. V trimming: 5 bases; J trimming: 5 bases; junction bases outside the gene matches: 6. The germline V gene has CDR1 MDHEN and CDR2 SYDVKM. The CDR3 loop spans 14 amino acids. The CDR3 coding sequence is TGTGCCAGCAGTAATAGCGGGAGACGGGAGACCCAGTACTTC. It translates to CASSNSGRRETQYF.

The rearrangement joins TRBV11-3 to TRBJ2-4, with D perhaps matching TRBD2 (6 bases). V was trimmed by 5 bases and J by 0 bases, leaving 11 bases between them. The CDR3 spans 15 residues. The V gene's germline CDR1 is SGHNT and CDR2 YENEEA. The chain's CDR3 is CASSHDGGAKNIQYF. CDR3 coding DNA: TGTGCCAGCAGCCACGACGGGGGAGCCAAAAACATTCAGTACTTC.

The chain uses TRBV29-1 and TRBJ2-1; the D gene is possibly TRBD1 (7 bases). V was shortened by 8 bases and J by 3 bases, with 26 bases between the two germline ends. CDR1 SQVTM and CDR2 ANQGSEA come from the germline V gene. The CDR3 spans 17 residues. The chain's CDR3 is CSTPGGSGMMFYNEQFF. The CDR3 coding sequence is TGCAGCACACCAGGGGGGTCGGGAATGATGTTCTACAATGAGCAGTTCTTC.

The chain uses TRBV4-1 and TRBJ2-2; D is uncertain. V shed 10 bases and J shed 0 bases, with 12 bases lying between them. Germline CDR1 reads MGHRA; CDR2 reads YSYEKL. This CDR3 has 14 residues. CDR3 region: CATQYSANTGELFF. The CDR3 DNA reads as TGCGCCACCCAATACTCAGCGAACACCGGGGAGCTGTTTTTT.

This clone was seen just once. The chain is built from TRBV20-1 and TRBJ2-3; D is uncertain. V was pared by 5 bases and J by 3 bases, with 6 bases between. Germline V gene lookup returns CDR1 DFQATT and CDR2 SNEGSKA (reference sequence). The CDR3 runs to 11 residues. CDR3: CSAGQTDTQYF. CDR3 DNA: TGCAGTGCTGGCCAAACAGATACGCAGTATTTT.

A few counts support this clone. V gene TRBV9 combines with J gene TRBJ2-7; 11 bases are a match to TRBD2. CDR3 length: 15 residues. In germline, CDR1 is SGDLS, CDR2 YYNGEE. V lost 3 bases, J lost 2 bases, and 4 bases stayed unmatched. Here the CDR3 DNA reads TGTGCCAGCAGCGAGGGACTAGCGGATCCCTACGAGCAGTACTTC. Translated: CASSEGLADPYEQYF. Together with reference TRBV9 and TRBJ2-7, the CDR3 gives the full variable domain: DSGVTQTPKHLITATGQRVTLRCSPRSGDLSVYWYQQSLDQGLQFLIQYYNGEERAKGNILERFSAQQFPDLHSELNLSSLELGDSALYFCASSEGLADPYEQYFGPGTRLTVT.

This chain uses TRBV6-1 with TRBJ2-1, with TRBD2 matching 7 bases. The CDR3 runs to 17 residues. CDR1 MNHNS and CDR2 SASEGT come from the germline V gene. V trimming: 0 bases; J trimming: 6 bases; junction bases outside the gene matches: 11. In DNA, the CDR3 is TGTGCCAGCAGTGAAGCATTCGACTTCTGGGGGGGCAATGAGCAGTTCTTC. This encodes CASSEAFDFWGGNEQFF.